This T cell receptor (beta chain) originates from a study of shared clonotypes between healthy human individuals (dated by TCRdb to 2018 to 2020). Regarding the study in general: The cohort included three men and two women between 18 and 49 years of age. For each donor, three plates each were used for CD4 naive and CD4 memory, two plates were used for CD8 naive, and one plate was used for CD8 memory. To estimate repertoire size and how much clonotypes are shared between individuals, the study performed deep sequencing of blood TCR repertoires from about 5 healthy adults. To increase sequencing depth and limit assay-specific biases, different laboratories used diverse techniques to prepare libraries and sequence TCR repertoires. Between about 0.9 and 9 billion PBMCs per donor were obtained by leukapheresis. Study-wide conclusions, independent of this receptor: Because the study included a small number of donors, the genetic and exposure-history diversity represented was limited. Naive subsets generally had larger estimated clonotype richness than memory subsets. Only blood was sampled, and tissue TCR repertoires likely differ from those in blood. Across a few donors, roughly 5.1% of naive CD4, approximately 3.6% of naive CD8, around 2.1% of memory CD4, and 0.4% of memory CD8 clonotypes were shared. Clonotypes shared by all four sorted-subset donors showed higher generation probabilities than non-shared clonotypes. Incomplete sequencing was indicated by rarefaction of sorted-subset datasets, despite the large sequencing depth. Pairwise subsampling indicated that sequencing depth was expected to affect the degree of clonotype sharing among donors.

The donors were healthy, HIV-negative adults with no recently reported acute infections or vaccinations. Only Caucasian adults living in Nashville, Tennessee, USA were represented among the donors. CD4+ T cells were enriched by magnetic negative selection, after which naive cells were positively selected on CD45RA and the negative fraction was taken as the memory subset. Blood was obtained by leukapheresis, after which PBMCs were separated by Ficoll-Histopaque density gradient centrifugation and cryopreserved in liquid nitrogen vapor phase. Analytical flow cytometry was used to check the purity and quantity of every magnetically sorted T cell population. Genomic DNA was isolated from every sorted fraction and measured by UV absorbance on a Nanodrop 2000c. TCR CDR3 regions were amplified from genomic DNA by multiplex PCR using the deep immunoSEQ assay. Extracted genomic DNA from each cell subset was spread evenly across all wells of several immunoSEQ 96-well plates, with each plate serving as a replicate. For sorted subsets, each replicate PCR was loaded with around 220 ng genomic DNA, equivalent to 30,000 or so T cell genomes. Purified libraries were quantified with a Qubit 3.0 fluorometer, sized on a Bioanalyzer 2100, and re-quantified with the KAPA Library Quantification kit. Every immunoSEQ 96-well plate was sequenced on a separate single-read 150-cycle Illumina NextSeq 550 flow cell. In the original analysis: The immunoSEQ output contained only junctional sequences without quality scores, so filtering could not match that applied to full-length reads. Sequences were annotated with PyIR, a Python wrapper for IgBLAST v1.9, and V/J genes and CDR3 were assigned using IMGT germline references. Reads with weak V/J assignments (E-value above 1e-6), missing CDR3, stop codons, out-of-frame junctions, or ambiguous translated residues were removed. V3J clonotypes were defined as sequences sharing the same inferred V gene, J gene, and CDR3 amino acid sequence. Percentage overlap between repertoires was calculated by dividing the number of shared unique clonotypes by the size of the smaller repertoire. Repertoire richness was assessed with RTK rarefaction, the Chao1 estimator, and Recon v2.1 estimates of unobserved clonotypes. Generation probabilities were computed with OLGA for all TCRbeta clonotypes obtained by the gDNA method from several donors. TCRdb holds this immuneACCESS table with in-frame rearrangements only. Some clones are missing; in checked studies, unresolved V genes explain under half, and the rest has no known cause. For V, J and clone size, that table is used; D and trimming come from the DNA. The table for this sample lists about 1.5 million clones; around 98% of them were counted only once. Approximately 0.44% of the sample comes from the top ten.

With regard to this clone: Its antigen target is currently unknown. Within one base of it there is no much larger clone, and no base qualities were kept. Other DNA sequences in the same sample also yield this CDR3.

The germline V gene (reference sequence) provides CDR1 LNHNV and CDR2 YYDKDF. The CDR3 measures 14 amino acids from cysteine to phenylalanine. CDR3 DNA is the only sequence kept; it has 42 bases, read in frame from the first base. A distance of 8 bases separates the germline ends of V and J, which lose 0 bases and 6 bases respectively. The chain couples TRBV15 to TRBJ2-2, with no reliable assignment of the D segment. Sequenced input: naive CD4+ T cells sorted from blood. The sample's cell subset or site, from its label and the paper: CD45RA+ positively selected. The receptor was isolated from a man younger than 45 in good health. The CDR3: CATSRDLSAGELFF. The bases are TGTGCCACCAGCAGAGATTTGTCCGCCGGGGAGCTGTTTTTT.